This T cell receptor (beta chain) was sequenced for a study of cytomegalovirus exposure and HLA in healthy donors. Sequencing was performed with immunoSEQ multiplex PCR; in TCRdb, only in-frame clones are kept and a portion is missing. This table has 150,000 to 200,000 clones, about 79% appearing once. With respect to this clone: Its antigen is currently unknown.

Whole-study findings and limits: Later, an analysis found that TCR clusters from the first cohort tended to co-occur in the approximately 130 validation repertoires. The investigators catalogued 180 or so TCR beta chains as cytomegalovirus-associated.

Sequencing was carried out using PBMCs. This clonotype was obtained from a woman in her twenties or thirties in good health and CMV-seropositive.

CDR3 residues: CASSGYYSSWSTGELFF. The CDR3 nucleotides read TGTGCCAGCAGCGGATACTATAGCAGTTGGAGTACCGGGGAGCTGTTTTTT. J is TRBJ2-2 and V is TRBV9; D is ambiguous. The CDR3 is made up of 17 amino acids. Germline V gene data show CDR1 as SGDLS and CDR2 as YYNGEE. V lost 3 bases to trimming and J lost 5 bases, with 20 bases between them.